This T cell receptor (beta chain) was recovered during a study of cytotoxic CD8 clonotypes in ibrutinib-treated CLL. Study at large: Among the patients, ten to eleven presented as relapsed/refractory and around 15 as treatment-naive; approximately 17 showed unmutated IGHV. Findings and caveats of the study: Clonality (at baseline) was higher than in age-matched healthy donors and tracked circulating CD8+ T-cell counts. Higher clonality was seen at ibrutinib response and a return toward baseline at progression. Progressing and sustained-remission patients had different sampling times.

V was cut by 0 bases and J by 0 bases, with 5 bases left in between. Germline V gene data show CDR1 as SGHRS and CDR2 as YFSETQ. This CDR3 comprises 14 residues. A remark on this clone: Antigen unknown.

The table came from immunoSEQ multiplex PCR; TCRdb's copy has only in-frame clones and leaves some out. The repertoire holds roughly 190,000 clones, approximately 72% seen once, with under 15% in the top ten. This TCR came from a human donor with chronic lymphocytic leukemia. Sequenced here: PBMCs, sampled after 24 months of ibrutinib treatment. The chain recombines TRBV5-1 with TRBJ2-3, with unresolved D. CDR3: CASSLGFSTDTQYF. CDR3 coding DNA: TGCGCCAGCAGCTTGGGGTTTAGCACAGATACGCAGTATTTT.